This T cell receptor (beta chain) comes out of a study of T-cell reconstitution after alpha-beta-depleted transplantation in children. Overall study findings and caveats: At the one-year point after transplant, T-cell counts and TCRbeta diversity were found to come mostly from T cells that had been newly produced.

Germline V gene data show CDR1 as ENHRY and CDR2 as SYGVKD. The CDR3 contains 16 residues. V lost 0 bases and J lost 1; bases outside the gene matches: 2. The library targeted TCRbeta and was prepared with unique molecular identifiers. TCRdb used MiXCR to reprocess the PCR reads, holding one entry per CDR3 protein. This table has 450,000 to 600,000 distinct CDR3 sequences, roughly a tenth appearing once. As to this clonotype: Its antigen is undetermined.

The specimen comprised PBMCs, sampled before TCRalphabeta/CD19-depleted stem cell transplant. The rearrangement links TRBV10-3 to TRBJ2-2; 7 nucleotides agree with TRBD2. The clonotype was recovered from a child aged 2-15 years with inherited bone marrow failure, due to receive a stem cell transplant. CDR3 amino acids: CAISESLAVNTGELFF. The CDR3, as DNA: TGTGCCATCAGTGAGTCCCTAGCGGTGAACACCGGGGAGCTGTTTTTT.